This T cell receptor beta chain was sequenced during a study of beta chain features in type 1 diabetes. Overall study findings and caveats: Shortening that was moderate but significant affected the TCRB CDR3s of Type 1 diabetes patients in all four CD4+ subsets.

Isolated RNA was reverse transcribed in full, so expressed TCRB transcripts were sequenced. Some clones are missing from TCRdb's copy, which holds only in-frame ones; the method was immunoSEQ multiplex PCR. The sample shows over 650,000 clones, roughly 13% of them seen only once. J gave up 2 bases and V 5 bases, and 9 bases lay outside the gene matches. The CDR3 covers 15 residues. Germline CDR1 and CDR2: SEHNR and FQNEAQ (reference sequence). This clone occurred a few times. Its specificity is unknown. The chain links TRBV7-9 to TRBJ2-7, with TRBD1 matching 7 bases. This clonotype originated in a man aged 18-30 years with type 1 diabetes. What was sequenced was naive CD4+ T cells from blood. The CDR3 here is CASSPRDSQAYEQYF. The DNA of the CDR3 is TGTGCCAGCAGCCCCCGGGACAGCCAAGCCTACGAGCAGTACTTC.